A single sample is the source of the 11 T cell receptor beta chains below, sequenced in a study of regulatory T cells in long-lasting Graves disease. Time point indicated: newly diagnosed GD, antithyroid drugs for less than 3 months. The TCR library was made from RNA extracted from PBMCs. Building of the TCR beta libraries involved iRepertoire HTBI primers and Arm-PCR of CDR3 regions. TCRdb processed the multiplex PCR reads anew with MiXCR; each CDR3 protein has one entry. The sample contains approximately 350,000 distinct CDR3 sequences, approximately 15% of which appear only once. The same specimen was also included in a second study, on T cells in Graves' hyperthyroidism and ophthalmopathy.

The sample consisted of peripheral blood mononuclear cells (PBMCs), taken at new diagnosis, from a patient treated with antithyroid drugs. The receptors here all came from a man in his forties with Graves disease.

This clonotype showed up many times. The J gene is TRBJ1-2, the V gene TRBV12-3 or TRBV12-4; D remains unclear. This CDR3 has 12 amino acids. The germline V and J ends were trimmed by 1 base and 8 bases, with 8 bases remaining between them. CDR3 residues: CASSLGGLGYTF. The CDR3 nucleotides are TGTGCCAGCAGTTTAGGAGGGCTAGGCTACACCTTC.

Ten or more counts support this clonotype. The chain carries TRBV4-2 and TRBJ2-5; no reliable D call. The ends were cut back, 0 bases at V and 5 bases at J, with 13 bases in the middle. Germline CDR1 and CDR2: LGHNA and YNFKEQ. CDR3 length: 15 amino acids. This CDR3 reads CASSQEVTERETQYF. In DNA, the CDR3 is TGTGCCAGCAGCCAAGAGGTCACCGAGCGTGAGACCCAGTACTTC.

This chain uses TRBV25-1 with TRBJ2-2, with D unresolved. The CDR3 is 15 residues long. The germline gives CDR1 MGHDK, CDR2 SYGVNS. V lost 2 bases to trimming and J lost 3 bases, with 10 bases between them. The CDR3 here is CASSEPGGDTGELFF. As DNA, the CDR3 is TGTGCCAGCAGTGAACCGGGTGGCGACACCGGGGAGCTGTTTTTT.

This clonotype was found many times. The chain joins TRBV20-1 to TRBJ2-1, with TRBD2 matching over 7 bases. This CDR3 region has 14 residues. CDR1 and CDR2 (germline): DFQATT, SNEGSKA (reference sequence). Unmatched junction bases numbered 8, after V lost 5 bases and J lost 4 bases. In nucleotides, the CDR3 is TGCAGTGCTCCCCTCGCGGGGGTGTACAATGAGCAGTTCTTC. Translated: CSAPLAGVYNEQFF.

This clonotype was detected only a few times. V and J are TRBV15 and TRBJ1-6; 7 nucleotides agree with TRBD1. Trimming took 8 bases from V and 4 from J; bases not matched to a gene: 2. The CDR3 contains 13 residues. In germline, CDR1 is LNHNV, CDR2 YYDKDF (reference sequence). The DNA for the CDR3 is TGTGCCACCCGGGGACAGTATAATTCACCCCTCCACTTT. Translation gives CATRGQYNSPLHF.

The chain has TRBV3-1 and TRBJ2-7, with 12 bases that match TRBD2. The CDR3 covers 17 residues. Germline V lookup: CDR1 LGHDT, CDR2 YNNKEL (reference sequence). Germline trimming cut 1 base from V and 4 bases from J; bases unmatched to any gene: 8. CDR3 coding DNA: TGTGCCAGCAGCCAAGTTTTATGGACTAGCGGGGCGTACGAGCAGTACTTC. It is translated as CASSQVLWTSGAYEQYF.

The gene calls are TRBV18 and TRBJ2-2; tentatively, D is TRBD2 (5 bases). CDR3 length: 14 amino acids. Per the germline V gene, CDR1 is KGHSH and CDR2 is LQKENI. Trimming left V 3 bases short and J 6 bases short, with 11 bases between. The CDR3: CASSPSAGAGELFF. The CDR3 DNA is TGTGCCAGCTCACCGAGCGCCGGGGCCGGGGAGCTGTTTTTT.

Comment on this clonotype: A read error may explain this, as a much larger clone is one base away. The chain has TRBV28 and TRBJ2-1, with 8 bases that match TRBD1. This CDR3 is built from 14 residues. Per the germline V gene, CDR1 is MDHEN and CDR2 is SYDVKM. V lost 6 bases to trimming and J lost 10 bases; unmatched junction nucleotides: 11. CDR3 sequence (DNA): TGTGCCAGCAGGCGACAGGGGATCTCCTACGAGCAGTTCTTC. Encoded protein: CASRRQGISYEQFF.

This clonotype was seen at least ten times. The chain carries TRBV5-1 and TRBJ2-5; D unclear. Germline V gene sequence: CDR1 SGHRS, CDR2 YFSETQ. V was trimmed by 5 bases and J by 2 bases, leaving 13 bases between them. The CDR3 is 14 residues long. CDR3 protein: CASSQVAAQETQYF. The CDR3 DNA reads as TGCGCCAGCAGTCAAGTGGCGGCACAAGAGACCCAGTACTTC.

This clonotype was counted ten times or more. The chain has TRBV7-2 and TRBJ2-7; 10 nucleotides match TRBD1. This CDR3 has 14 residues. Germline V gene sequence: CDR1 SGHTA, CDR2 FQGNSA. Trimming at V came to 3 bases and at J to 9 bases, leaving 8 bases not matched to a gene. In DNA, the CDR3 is TGTGCCAGCAGCTTTAGGGGGACAGGGGCCCCGCAGTACTTC. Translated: CASSFRGTGAPQYF.

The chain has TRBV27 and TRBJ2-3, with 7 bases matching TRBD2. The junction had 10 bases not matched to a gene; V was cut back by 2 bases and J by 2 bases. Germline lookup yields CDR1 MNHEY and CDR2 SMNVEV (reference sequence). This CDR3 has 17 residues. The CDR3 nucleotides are TGTGCCAGCAGTTTAAGGGTGGGCAGGGACTACACAGATACGCAGTATTTT. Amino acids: CASSLRVGRDYTDTQYF.